The entry below gives a single TCR beta chain sequence along with its context. Its target is unknown. This table comes from immunoSEQ multiplex PCR, and its TCRdb copy is limited to in-frame clones, with some not included. The sample shows approximately 92,000 clones, about nine tenths of them seen only once. The data derive from a study of graft-versus-host responses after intestinal transplantation. Study-wide background: Multivisceral, liver-intestinal, or isolated intestinal grafts went to recipients. General study points: Among circulating GvH clones, peak levels were associated with early post-transplant declines in HvG clones.

V was trimmed by 2 bases and J by 0 bases, leaving 11 bases between them. The V gene's germline CDR1 is LNHNV and CDR2 YYDKDF (reference sequence). CDR3 length: 16 amino acids. This receptor was obtained from a human donor who received an intestinal transplant. The genes are TRBV15 and TRBJ2-1, with D perhaps assigned TRBD1 or TRBD2 (5 bases each). Sequences were derived from unstimulated CD8+ T cells sorted from spleen or lymph node cells, sampled before intestinal transplant. CDR3 loop: CATSRTRGYSYNEQFF. The CDR3 nucleotides are TGTGCCACCAGCAGAACACGGGGCTACTCCTACAATGAGCAGTTCTTC.